The 5 T cell receptor beta chains presented below share a single source sample, sequenced in a study of cytomegalovirus exposure and HLA in healthy donors. Profiling relied on immunoSEQ multiplex PCR, and the TCRdb table lists in-frame clones only, not all of them. The table shows fewer than 75,000 clones, with 90% to 95% occurring only once. Material: PBMCs. Source of these receptors: a woman younger than 35 in good health and CMV-seropositive.

This chain joins TRBV9 and TRBJ2-3, with 10 bases lining up with TRBD2. Germline-derived CDR1 and CDR2 are SGDLS and YYNGEE. The CDR3 has 17 residues. Trimming cost V 0 bases and J 1 base; bases outside gene matches: 5. In DNA, the CDR3 is TGTGCCAGCAGCGTAGGGACTAGCGGACAGCGCACAGATACGCAGTATTTT. Protein sequence: CASSVGTSGQRTDTQYF. Supplemented by reference TRBV9 and TRBJ2-3, the full variable domain reads DSGVTQTPKHLITATGQRVTLRCSPRSGDLSVYWYQQSLDQGLQFLIQYYNGEERAKGNILERFSAQQFPDLHSELNLSSLELGDSALYFCASSVGTSGQRTDTQYFGPGTRLTVL.

The chain joins TRBV29-1 to TRBJ2-3, with 10 bases matching TRBD1. Germline trimming cut 8 bases from V and 6 bases from J; bases unmatched to any gene: 11. The CDR3 sequence is 14 residues long. The germline V gene has CDR1 SQVTM and CDR2 ANQGSEA. The DNA of the CDR3 is TGCAGCCTGGCAGGGACAGGGGCGAAGGATACGCAGTATTTT. Its protein is CSLAGTGAKDTQYF.

The chain joins TRBV27 to TRBJ1-1; 7 bases align to TRBD1. Germline trimming cut 5 bases from V and 7 bases from J; bases unmatched to any gene: 4. The CDR3 consists of 12 residues. Germline CDR1 MNHEY, CDR2 SMNVEV (reference sequence). This CDR3 is CASSATGVEAFF. CDR3 nucleotide sequence: TGTGCCAGCAGTGCTACAGGGGTTGAAGCTTTCTTT.

The rearrangement links TRBV5-8 to TRBJ2-3, with 7 bases lining up with TRBD2. This CDR3 spans 17 amino acids. V gave up 5 bases and J gave up 2 bases; unmatched junction bases: 14. CDR1 and CDR2 from the germline V gene are SGHTS and YDEGEE. DNA of the CDR3: TGTGCCAGCAGTCGATTCCGGGGGGAGAGCTACACAGATACGCAGTATTTT. Translating gives CASSRFRGESYTDTQYF.

This clone was seen only once. The chain uses TRBV2 and TRBJ1-5; D is perhaps TRBD1 (6 bases). The germline V gene has CDR1 SNHLY and CDR2 FYNNEI. Trimming took 8 bases from V and 4 from J, leaving 15 bases between them. The CDR3 is 14 residues long. This CDR3 reads CASGDTPGNQPQHF. CDR3 bases: TGTGCCAGCGGGGACACTCCTGGTAATCAGCCCCAGCATTTT.